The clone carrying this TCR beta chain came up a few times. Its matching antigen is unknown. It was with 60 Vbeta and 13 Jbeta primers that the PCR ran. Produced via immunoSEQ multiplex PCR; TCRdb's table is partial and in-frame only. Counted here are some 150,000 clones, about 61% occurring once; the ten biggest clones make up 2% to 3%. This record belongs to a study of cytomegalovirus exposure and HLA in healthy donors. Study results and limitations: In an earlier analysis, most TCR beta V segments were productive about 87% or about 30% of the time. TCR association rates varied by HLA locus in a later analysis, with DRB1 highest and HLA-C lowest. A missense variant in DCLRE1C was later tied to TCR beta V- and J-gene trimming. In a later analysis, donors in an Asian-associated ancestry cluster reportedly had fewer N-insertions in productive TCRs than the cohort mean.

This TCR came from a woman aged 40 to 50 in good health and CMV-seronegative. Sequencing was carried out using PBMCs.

CDR3 coding DNA: TGCGCCAGCAGCCCCCCCCTGGGACAGGCCAATGAGCAGTTCTTC. Translation: CASSPPLGQANEQFF. The chain carries TRBV5-1 and TRBJ2-1, with 8 positions matching TRBD1. J lost 6 bases, V lost 4 bases, and 9 bases had no gene match. The CDR3 contains 15 residues. The germline gives CDR1 SGHRS, CDR2 YFSETQ.